The clone carrying this T cell receptor (beta chain) was counted at least ten times. Its antigen is still unknown. TCRdb recomputed calls from the RT-PCR reads with MiXCR, one row per CDR3 protein. The sample holds under 850,000 distinct CDR3 sequences, about 18% seen once. Germline V gene lookup returns CDR1 DFQATT and CDR2 SNEGSKA (reference sequence). Trimming shortened V by 5 bases and J by 4 bases, and 17 bases separated the two germline ends. The length of the CDR3 is 14 residues. This record belongs to a study of response to subunit inactivated influenza vaccine. Study conclusions and caveats: Each seasonal influenza vaccination, the authors suggested, recruits few new T cells.

The chain links TRBV20-1 to TRBJ2-5, with a possible D match to TRBD1 (6 bases). The sample was PBMCs from blood, taken 4 to 6 days after vaccination. This TCR was recovered from a man between 45 and 60 years old who received an inactivated influenza vaccine. The CDR3 loop is CSAPGQGPRETQYF. The CDR3 coding sequence is TGCAGTGCTCCAGGGCAGGGGCCTCGAGAGACCCAGTACTTC.